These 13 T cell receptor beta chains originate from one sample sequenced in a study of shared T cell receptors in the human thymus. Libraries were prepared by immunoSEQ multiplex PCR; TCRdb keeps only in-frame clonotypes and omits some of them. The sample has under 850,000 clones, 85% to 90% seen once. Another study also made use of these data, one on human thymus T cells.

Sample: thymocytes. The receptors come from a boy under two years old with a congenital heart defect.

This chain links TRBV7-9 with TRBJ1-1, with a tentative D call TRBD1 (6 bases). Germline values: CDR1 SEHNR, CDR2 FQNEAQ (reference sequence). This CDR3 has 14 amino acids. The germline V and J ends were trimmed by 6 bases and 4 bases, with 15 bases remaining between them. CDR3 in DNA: TGTGCCAGCAGTCTCGGGGGGCGGAGCACTGAAGCTTTCTTT. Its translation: CASSLGGRSTEAFF.

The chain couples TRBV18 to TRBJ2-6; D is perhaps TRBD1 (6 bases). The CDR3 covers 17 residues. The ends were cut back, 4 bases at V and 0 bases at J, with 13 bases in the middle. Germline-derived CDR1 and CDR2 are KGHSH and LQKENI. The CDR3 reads CASSLFHRDSGANVLTF. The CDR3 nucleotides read TGTGCCAGCTCACTATTCCACAGGGACTCTGGGGCCAACGTCCTGACTTTC.

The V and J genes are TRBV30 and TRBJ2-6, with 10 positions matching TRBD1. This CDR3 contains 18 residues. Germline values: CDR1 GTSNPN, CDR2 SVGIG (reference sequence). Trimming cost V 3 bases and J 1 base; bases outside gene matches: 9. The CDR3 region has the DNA TGTGCCTGGAGGGGCGACAGGGGGCGTAAATCTGGGGCCAACGTCCTGACTTTC. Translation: CAWRGDRGRKSGANVLTF. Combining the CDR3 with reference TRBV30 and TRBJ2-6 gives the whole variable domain SQTIHQWPATLVQPVGSPLSLECTVEGTSNPNLYWYRQAAGRGLQLLFYSVGIGQISSEVPQNLSASRPQDRQFILSSKKLLLSDSGFYLCAWRGDRGRKSGANVLTFGAGSRLTVL.

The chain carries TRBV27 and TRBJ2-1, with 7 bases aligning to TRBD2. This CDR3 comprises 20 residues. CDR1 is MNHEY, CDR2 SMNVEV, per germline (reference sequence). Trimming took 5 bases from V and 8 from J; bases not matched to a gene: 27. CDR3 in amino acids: CASSPLAHTRGSRVGDEQFF. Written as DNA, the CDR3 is TGTGCCAGCAGTCCCCTGGCCCACACTCGCGGGAGCCGGGTCGGCGATGAGCAGTTCTTC.

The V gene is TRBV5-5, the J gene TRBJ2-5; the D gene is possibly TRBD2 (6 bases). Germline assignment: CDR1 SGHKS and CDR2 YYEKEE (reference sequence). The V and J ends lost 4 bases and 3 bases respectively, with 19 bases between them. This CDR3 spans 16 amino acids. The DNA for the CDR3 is TGTGCCAGCAGCCCGGGGGACCTCTCGGGGAAAGAGACCCAGTACTTC. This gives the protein CASSPGDLSGKETQYF.

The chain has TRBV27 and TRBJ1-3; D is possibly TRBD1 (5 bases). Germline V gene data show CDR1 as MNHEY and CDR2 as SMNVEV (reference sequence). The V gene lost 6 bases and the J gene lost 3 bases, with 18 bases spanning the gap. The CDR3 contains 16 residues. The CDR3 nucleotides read TGTGCCAGCAGGCCTGGAGGGGAGTCTGATGGAAACACCATATATTTT. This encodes CASRPGGESDGNTIYF.

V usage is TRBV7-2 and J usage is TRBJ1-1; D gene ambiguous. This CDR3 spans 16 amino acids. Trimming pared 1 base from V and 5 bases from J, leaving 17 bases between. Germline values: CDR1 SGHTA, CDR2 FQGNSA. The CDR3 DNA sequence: TGTGCCAGCAGCTTAGGAGGGCCGAATTATCGAACTGAAGCTTTCTTT. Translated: CASSLGGPNYRTEAFF.

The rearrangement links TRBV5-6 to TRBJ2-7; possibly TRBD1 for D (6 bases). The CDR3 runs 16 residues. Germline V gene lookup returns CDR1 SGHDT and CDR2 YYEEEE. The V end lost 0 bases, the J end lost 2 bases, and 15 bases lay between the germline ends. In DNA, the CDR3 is TGTGCCAGCAGCTTGGGAGAGACAGGCCCTACCTACGAGCAGTACTTC. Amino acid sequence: CASSLGETGPTYEQYF.

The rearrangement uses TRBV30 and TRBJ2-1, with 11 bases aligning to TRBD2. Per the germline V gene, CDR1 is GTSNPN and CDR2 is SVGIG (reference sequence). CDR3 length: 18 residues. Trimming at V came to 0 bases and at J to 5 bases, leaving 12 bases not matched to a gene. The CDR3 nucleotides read TGTGCCTGGAGTGTAGGAACTAGCGGGAGTCCCCGGAACAATGAGCAGTTCTTC. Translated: CAWSVGTSGSPRNNEQFF. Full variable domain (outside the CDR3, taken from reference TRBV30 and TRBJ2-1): SQTIHQWPATLVQPVGSPLSLECTVEGTSNPNLYWYRQAAGRGLQLLFYSVGIGQISSEVPQNLSASRPQDRQFILSSKKLLLSDSGFYLCAWSVGTSGSPRNNEQFFGPGTRLTVL.

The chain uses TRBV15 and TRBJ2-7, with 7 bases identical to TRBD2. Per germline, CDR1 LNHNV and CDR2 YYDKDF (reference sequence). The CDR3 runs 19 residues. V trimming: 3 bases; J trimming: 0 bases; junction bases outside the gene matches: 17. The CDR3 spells CATSSSTVRPRESSYEQYF. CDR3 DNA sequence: TGTGCCACCAGCAGTTCCACGGTCCGCCCGCGGGAGTCCTCCTACGAGCAGTACTTC.

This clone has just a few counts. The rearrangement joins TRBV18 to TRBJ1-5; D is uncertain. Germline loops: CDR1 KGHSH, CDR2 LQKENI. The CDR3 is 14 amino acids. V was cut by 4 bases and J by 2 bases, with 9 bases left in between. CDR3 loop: CASSRGPRNQPQHF. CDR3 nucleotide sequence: TGTGCCAGCTCACGAGGGCCGCGCAATCAGCCCCAGCATTTT.

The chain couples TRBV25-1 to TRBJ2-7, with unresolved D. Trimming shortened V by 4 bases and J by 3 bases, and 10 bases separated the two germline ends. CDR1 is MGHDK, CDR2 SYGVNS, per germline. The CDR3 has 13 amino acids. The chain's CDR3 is CASSALSGYEQYF. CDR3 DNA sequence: TGTGCCAGCAGTGCCCTTTCGGGCTACGAGCAGTACTTC.

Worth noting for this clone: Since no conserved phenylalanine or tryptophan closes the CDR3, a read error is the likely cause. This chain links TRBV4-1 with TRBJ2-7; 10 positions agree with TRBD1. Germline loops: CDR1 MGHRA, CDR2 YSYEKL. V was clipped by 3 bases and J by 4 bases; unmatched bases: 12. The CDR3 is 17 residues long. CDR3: CASSQGSEGQGKYEQYL. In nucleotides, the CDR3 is TGCGCCAGCAGCCAGGGGTCAGAGGGACAGGGGAAGTACGAGCAGTACCTC.